This entry lists 3 T cell receptor beta chains sequenced from one sample in a study of blood T cells in healthy people across ages. Combining a sample-barcoded 5' primer with a J-beta primer mix, a second PCR ran for roughly 6 to 12 cycles. TCRdb analysed the 5' RACE reads with MiXCR anew, one entry per CDR3 protein. The sample carries over 1,200,000 distinct CDR3 sequences, around 55% recorded once. What was sequenced was blood. The receptors here all came from a man aged 18 to 35 in good health.

This clonotype was observed at least ten times. The rearrangement joins TRBV12-3 or TRBV12-4 to TRBJ1-2, with 9 bases lining up with TRBD1. The junction had 7 bases not matched to a gene; V was cut back by 5 bases and J by 0 bases. CDR3 length: 16 amino acids. DNA of the CDR3: TGTGCCAGCAGTCCGGGACAGGGCCCTACTAACTATGGCTACACCTTC. This codes for CASSPGQGPTNYGYTF.

This chain joins TRBV4-3 and TRBJ2-4; D gene unclear. Trimming took 0 bases from V and 1 from J, leaving 7 bases between them. Germline assignment: CDR1 LGHNA and CDR2 YSLEER. The CDR3 runs 15 residues. CDR3 loop: CASSQEFAAKNIQYF. CDR3 DNA: TGCGCCAGCAGCCAAGAATTCGCGGCCAAAAACATTCAGTACTTC.

The chain combines TRBV27 with TRBJ2-7; possible D gene TRBD1, 6 bases. V lost 7 bases, J lost 2 bases, and 18 bases lay in between. The length of the CDR3 is 15 residues. Germline CDR1 reads MNHEY; CDR2 reads SMNVEV (reference sequence). The CDR3 bases are TGTGCCAGCAAATCAAAGACAGGACAGCCCTACGAGCAGTACTTC. Residues: CASKSKTGQPYEQYF.